The rows below give T cell receptor beta chains drawn from one sample of a study of T cells in Graves' hyperthyroidism and ophthalmopathy. TCRdb re-analysed the multiplex PCR reads in MiXCR, keeping a single row per CDR3 protein. The sample has about 570,000 distinct CDR3 sequences; around 45% are singletons. The sample was peripheral blood or thyroid tissue (not recorded which). Receptor source: an adult woman with Graves' disease, either hyperthyroidism or ophthalmopathy (not recorded which). CDR3s include the opening cysteine and the closing phenylalanine or tryptophan. The order of the fields is V gene, J gene, clone size, D gene, CDR3 protein, CDR3 DNA. D genes are given only for firm matches. Some rows have no size entry. The others give once, few or many, or a class for an expanded clone.

TRBV12-3/TRBV12-4,TRBJ1-5,many,-,CASSLRKTRGGYQPQHF,TGTGCCAGCAGTCTTAGAAAGACGCGGGGGGGGTATCAGCCCCAGCATTTT
TRBV28,TRBJ1-1,many,-,CASQGTADTEAFF,TGTGCCAGCCAAGGGACCGCGGACACTGAAGCTTTCTTT
TRBV5-1,TRBJ2-6,many,-,CASSLAGGSPSRGANVLTF,TGCGCCAGCAGCTTGGCGGGGGGCAGCCCGTCACGGGGGGCCAACGTCCTGACTTTC
TRBV7-9,TRBJ1-1,medium-sized,-,CASSLVANTEAFF,TGTGCCAGCAGCTTGGTAGCGAACACTGAAGCTTTCTTT
TRBV5-1,TRBJ1-1,many,-,CASSLGRGYTEAFF,TGCGCCAGCAGCTTGGGTCGAGGGTACACTGAAGCTTTCTTT
TRBV20-1,TRBJ2-7,many,TRBD2,CSASPLAGGPSQYF,TGCAGTGCTAGCCCCTTAGCGGGAGGGCCATCGCAGTACTTC
TRBV10-3,TRBJ1-2,-,TRBD1,CAISARTGRGSGGYTF,TGTGCCATCAGTGCTAGGACAGGGCGCGGTAGTGGTGGCTACACCTTC
TRBV25-1,TRBJ2-7,-,TRBD1,CASPKEFRTGLTYEQYF,TGTGCCAGCCCGAAGGAATTCAGGACAGGATTAACCTACGAGCAGTACTTC
TRBV2,TRBJ2-3,-,-,CASKGDGTDTQYF,TGTGCCAGCAAGGGCGACGGTACAGATACGCAGTATTTT
TRBV28,TRBJ2-6,few,TRBD1,CASRDRVAGANVLTF,TGTGCCAGCAGGGACAGGGTTGCTGGGGCCAACGTCCTGACTTTC
TRBV7-3,TRBJ2-3,few,TRBD2,CASSKTAGVRDTQYF,TGTGCCAGCAGCAAGACAGCGGGAGTTAGAGATACGCAGTATTTT
TRBV12-3/TRBV12-4,TRBJ1-6,many,-,CASSYRTLQGSPLHF,TGTGCCAGCAGTTATCGGACTTTACAAGGTTCACCCCTCCACTTT
TRBV20-1,TRBJ2-7,many,TRBD1,CSARLTGGTGEQYF,TGCAGTGCTAGATTGACAGGGGGAACTGGGGAGCAGTACTTC
TRBV20-1,TRBJ2-2,-,-,CSAYDSLNTGELFF,TGCAGTGCTTATGACAGCTTGAACACCGGGGAGCTGTTTTTT